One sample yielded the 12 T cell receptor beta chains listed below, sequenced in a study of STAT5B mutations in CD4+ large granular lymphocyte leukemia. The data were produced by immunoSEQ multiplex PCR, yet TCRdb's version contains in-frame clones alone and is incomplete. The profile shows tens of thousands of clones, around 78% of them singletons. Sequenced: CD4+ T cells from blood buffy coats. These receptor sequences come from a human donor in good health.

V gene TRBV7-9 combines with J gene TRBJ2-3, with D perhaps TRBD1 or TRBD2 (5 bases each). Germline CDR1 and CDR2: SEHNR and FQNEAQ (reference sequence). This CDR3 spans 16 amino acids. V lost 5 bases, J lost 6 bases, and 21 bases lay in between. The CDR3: CASSPPDSPGADTQYF. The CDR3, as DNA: TGTGCCAGCAGCCCTCCTGACTCCCCCGGGGCGGATACGCAGTATTTT.

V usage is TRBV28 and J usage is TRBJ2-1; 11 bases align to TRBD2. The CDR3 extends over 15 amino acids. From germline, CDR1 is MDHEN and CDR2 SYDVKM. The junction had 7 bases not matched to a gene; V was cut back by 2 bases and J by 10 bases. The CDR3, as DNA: TGTGCCAGCAGTTTAACTAGCGGGGGAGGATTAGAGCAGTTCTTC. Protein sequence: CASSLTSGGGLEQFF.

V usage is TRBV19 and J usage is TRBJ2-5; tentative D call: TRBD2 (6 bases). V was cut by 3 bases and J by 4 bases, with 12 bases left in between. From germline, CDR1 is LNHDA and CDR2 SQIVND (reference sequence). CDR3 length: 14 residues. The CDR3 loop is CASSMREARETQYF. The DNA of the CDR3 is TGTGCCAGTAGTATGAGGGAGGCTCGAGAGACCCAGTACTTC.

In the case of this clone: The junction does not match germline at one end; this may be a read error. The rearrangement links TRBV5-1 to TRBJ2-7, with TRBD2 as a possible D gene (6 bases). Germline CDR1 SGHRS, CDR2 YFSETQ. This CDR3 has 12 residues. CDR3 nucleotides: TGCGCCAGCCGTCAGGAGACAGCACCTCGGGGGTTC. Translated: CASRQETAPRGF.

The CDR3 DNA sequence: TGTGCCAGCAGTTACACCACCGTGGCCAATCAGCCCCAGCATTTT. It yields the protein CASSYTTVANQPQHF. This chain uses TRBV28 with TRBJ1-5; no reliable D call. Germline V CDR1 and CDR2: MDHEN, SYDVKM. V lost 4 bases and J 3 bases, leaving 13 bases between the germline ends. The CDR3 extends over 15 amino acids.

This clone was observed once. CDR3 nucleotides: TGTGCCTGGAGTCCCCCAGAACCCTACGAGCAGTACTTC. Protein sequence: CAWSPPEPYEQYF. The chain joins TRBV30 to TRBJ2-7, with unresolved D. V lost 2 bases to trimming and J lost 2 bases, with 10 bases between them. The CDR3 extends over 13 amino acids. Germline CDR1 reads GTSNPN; CDR2 reads SVGIG (reference sequence).

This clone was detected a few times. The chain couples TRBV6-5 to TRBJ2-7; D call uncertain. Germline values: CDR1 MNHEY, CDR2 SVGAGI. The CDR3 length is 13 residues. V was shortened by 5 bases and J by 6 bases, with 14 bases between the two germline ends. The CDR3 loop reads CASSNLPGLEQYF. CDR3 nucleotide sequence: TGTGCCAGCAGTAACCTTCCTGGGCTCGAGCAGTACTTC.

As DNA, the CDR3 is TGTGCCAGCAGCCAAGGGCAAGTGGGTCTGTCTGGGGCCAACGTCCTGACTTTC. Amino acid sequence: CASSQGQVGLSGANVLTF. This rearrangement joins TRBV4-2 to TRBJ2-6; no reliable D call. The V and J ends lost 1 base and 1 base respectively, with 14 bases between them. Germline V gene data show CDR1 as LGHNA and CDR2 as YNFKEQ. The CDR3 runs to 18 residues.

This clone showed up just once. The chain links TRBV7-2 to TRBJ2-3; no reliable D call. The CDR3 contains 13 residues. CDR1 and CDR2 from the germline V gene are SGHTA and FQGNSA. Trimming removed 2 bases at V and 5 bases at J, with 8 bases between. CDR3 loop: CASSLKVGDTQYF. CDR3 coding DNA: TGTGCCAGCAGCTTAAAGGTGGGAGATACGCAGTATTTT.

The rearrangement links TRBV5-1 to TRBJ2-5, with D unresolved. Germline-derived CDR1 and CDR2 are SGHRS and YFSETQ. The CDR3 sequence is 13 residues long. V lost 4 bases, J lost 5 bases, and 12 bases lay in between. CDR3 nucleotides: TGCGCCAGCAGCAGGTGGGTTGAGGAGACCCAGTACTTC. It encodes CASSRWVEETQYF.

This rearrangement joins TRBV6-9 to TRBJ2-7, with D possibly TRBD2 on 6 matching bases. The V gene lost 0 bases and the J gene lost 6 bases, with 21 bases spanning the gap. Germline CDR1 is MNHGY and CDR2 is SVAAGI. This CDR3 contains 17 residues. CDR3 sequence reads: CASSYSHAGLKSAEQYF. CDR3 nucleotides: TGTGCCAGCAGTTATTCGCACGCGGGACTGAAGTCGGCCGAGCAGTACTTC.

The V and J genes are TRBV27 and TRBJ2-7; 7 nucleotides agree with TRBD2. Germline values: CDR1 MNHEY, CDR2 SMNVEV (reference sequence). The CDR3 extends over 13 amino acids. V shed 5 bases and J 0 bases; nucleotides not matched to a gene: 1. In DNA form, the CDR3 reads TGTGCCAGCAGTCGGGACTACTCCTACGAGCAGTACTTC. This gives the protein CASSRDYSYEQYF.